A selection of T cell receptor beta chains follows, all from one sample in a study of CD8 T cells in ankylosing spondylitis. TCRdb re-derived calls from the 5' RACE reads in MiXCR, one entry per CDR3 protein. The repertoire includes 200,000 to 300,000 distinct CDR3 sequences, 8.6% of them detected once, and about 6.8% sits in the top ten. Sequenced material: blood, either unsorted or a sorted T cell fraction (not recorded which). Every receptor here comes from a male donor with ankylosing spondylitis or in good health (not recorded which). The CDR3 runs from the conserved cysteine through the conserved F or W. The D gene is left open where the match is weak. Size is stated for part of the rows, as once, few or many counts, or as a class when the clone is expanded.

J | size | V | D | DNA | CDR3
TRBJ2-5 | many | TRBV11-2 | - | TGTGCCAGCAGCTTAGGGGAGAAAGAGACCCAGTACTTC | CASSLGEKETQYF
TRBJ2-1 | many | TRBV7-2 | - | TGTGCCAGCAGCTTAGCAACCCAGACGATGGAGCAGTTCTTC | CASSLATQTMEQFF
TRBJ2-2 | many | TRBV7-2 | - | TGTGCCAGCAGCACAGGGACATCCCGGGAGCTGTTTTTT | CASSTGTSRELFF
TRBJ2-2 | many | TRBV6-5 | TRBD1 | TGTGCCAGCAGTTTTCCCTCCGGACAGGGCATCGGGGAGCTGTTTTTT | CASSFPSGQGIGELFF
TRBJ1-4 | many | TRBV5-1 | - | TGCGCCAGCAGATCTGGACAGCTCAATGAAAAACTGTTTTTT | CASRSGQLNEKLFF
TRBJ2-1 | many | TRBV20-1 | TRBD1 | TGCAGTGCTCCGGGACAGGCTTACAATGAGCAGTTCTTC | CSAPGQAYNEQFF
TRBJ2-5 | many | TRBV5-8 | TRBD1 | TGTGCCAGCAGCTTGGAGGGCAGGGGGCAAGAGACCCAGTACTTC | CASSLEGRGQETQYF
TRBJ2-3 | - | TRBV7-2 | - | TGTGCCAGCAGCTTAATGGGCGGGCCCACAGATACGCAGTATTTT | CASSLMGGPTDTQYF
TRBJ2-7 | - | TRBV29-1 | TRBD1 | TGCAGCGGCCGGACAGGGGGCGACGAGCAGTACTTC | CSGRTGGDEQYF
TRBJ1-5 | many | TRBV24-1 | - | TGTGCCACCAGCGGAGCCCGCGAATATAGCAATCAGCCCCAGCATTTT | CATSGAREYSNQPQHF
TRBJ2-1 | - | TRBV20-1 | TRBD2 | TGCAGTGCTTCTCCGGGACTAGCGGGGGAGATCTCCTACAATGAGCAGTTCTTC | CSASPGLAGEISYNEQFF
TRBJ2-1 | many | TRBV5-1 | - | TGCGCCAGCAGCTTGAAGTCTAGCGAGACCTACAATGAGCAGTTCTTC | CASSLKSSETYNEQFF
TRBJ1-1 | - | TRBV20-1 | TRBD1 | TGCAGTGCTAGCCCCCCAGGGGGCTTCACTGAAGCTTTCTTT | CSASPPGGFTEAFF
TRBJ2-3 | - | TRBV7-9 | - | TGTGCCAGCGGGGAGGGGACACCTAGCACAGATACGCAGTATTTT | CASGEGTPSTDTQYF
TRBJ2-7 | - | TRBV5-1 | - | TGCGCCAGCAGCTTGAGGATCCGGGAGCGTACCTCCTACGAGCAGTACTTC | CASSLRIRERTSYEQYF
TRBJ2-2 | - | TRBV6-2/TRBV6-3 | - | TGTGCCAGCAGTTACGGGCTGGAAACGAACACCGGGGAGCTGTTTTTT | CASSYGLETNTGELFF
TRBJ2-2 | many | TRBV9 | - | TGTGCCAGCAGCGACCCCTACGGGGAACCGAACACCGGGGAGCTGTTTTTT | CASSDPYGEPNTGELFF
TRBJ2-7 | few | TRBV6-5 | TRBD1 | TGTGCCAGCAGTGATACAGGGGGCGAGCAGTACTTC | CASSDTGGEQYF
TRBJ2-7 | many | TRBV12-3/TRBV12-4 | - | TGTGCCAGCGGTACCTCCTACGAGCAGTACTTC | CASGTSYEQYF
TRBJ1-5 | many | TRBV6-1 | TRBD1 | TGTGCCAGCAGTGGGGACAGAAATAGCAATCAGCCCCAGCATTTT | CASSGDRNSNQPQHF
TRBJ1-4 | many | TRBV3-1 | - | TGTGCCAGCAGTCCTGGGAGAGCTTCCTGGGAAAAACTGTTTTTT | CASSPGRASWEKLFF
TRBJ2-1 | many | TRBV5-1 | TRBD2 | TGCGCCAGCAGCTTGCATTCCGGGGGGATCAATGAGCAGTTCTTC | CASSLHSGGINEQFF
TRBJ2-7 | few | TRBV7-9 | - | TGTGCCAGCAGCTTAGAAGAAGAGCAGTACTTC | CASSLEEEQYF
TRBJ1-5 | many | TRBV12-3/TRBV12-4 | TRBD1 | TGTGCCAGCAGCACAGGGGAGAAAGGTCAGCCCCAGCATTTT | CASSTGEKGQPQHF
TRBJ2-4 | - | TRBV3-1 | - | TGTGCCAGCAGCCAAATTTTGGGAAACATTCAGTACTTC | CASSQILGNIQYF
TRBJ1-1 | - | TRBV5-1 | - | TGCGCCAGCAGCTTGGAGGGTGGGGGCCGGAACACTGAAGCTTTCTTT | CASSLEGGGRNTEAFF
TRBJ1-2 | many | TRBV30 | - | TGTGCCTGGAGGGACACTTATGGCTACACCTTC | CAWRDTYGYTF
TRBJ1-5 | many | TRBV20-1 | - | TGCAGTGCTAGAGACAACACGGTGGAGCCCCAGCATTTT | CSARDNTVEPQHF
TRBJ2-3 | - | TRBV3-1 | TRBD1 | TGTGCCACCAGCCAAGATCAGGGAGGACAGGGGGCAGCAGATACGCAGTATTTT | CATSQDQGGQGAADTQYF
TRBJ2-2 | many | TRBV11-2 | - | TGTGCCAGCAGCCCCGTCGGCAGGGCCGCGGAGCTGTTTTTT | CASSPVGRAAELFF
TRBJ1-5 | many | TRBV5-1 | - | TGCGCCAGCAGCTTGATGGGGGGTCAGCCCCAGCATTTT | CASSLMGGQPQHF
TRBJ2-3 | many | TRBV9 | - | TGTGCCAGCAGCGTAAAGCAGGGAAGCACAGATACGCAGTATTTT | CASSVKQGSTDTQYF
TRBJ2-3 | many | TRBV20-1 | - | TGCAGTGCTAGAGATTACGGGGGCACAGATACGCAGTATTTT | CSARDYGGTDTQYF
TRBJ2-1 | - | TRBV11-2 | - | TGTGCCAGCAGCTTAAGAGCGGACGGCTCCTACAATGAGCAGTTCTTC | CASSLRADGSYNEQFF
TRBJ2-7 | many | TRBV29-1 | - | TGCAGCGTTGAAGACGGAAAGGGCACTCCCTACGAGCAGTACTTC | CSVEDGKGTPYEQYF
TRBJ2-7 | few | TRBV27 | - | TGTGCCAGCAGTTTCTTTCAGGGCGCTTACGAGCAGTACTTC | CASSFFQGAYEQYF
TRBJ2-1 | many | TRBV6-2/TRBV6-3 | - | TGTGCCAGCAGTTACCCCCCGTGGGGTTTAGTCAACCATGAGCAGTTCTTC | CASSYPPWGLVNHEQFF
TRBJ1-1 | many | TRBV20-1 | TRBD1 | TGCAGTGCTAGACCCGTACAGGGGACACGGACCATGAACACTGAAGCTTTCTTT | CSARPVQGTRTMNTEAFF
TRBJ1-4 | - | TRBV5-4 | TRBD1 | TGTGCCAGCAGCTTGACAGGGGTGGAGGATGAAAAACTGTTTTTT | CASSLTGVEDEKLFF
TRBJ2-7 | many | TRBV6-5 | TRBD2 | TGTGCCAGCAGTTACTCGACTAGCGGGGTCTACGAGCAGTACTTC | CASSYSTSGVYEQYF
TRBJ2-1 | many | TRBV5-1 | TRBD2 | TGCGCCAGCACCCTTCCTAGCGGGAGCAGTAGTGAGCAGTTCTTC | CASTLPSGSSSEQFF
TRBJ2-7 | many | TRBV20-1 | TRBD2 | TGCAGTGCTAGAGGGGGGGGGGAGCAGTACTTC | CSARGGGEQYF
TRBJ2-1 | - | TRBV20-1 | - | TGCAGCCCCCCAGGGGGGGGTGACAATGAGCAGTTCTTC | CSPPGGGDNEQFF
TRBJ2-5 | few | TRBV5-6 | TRBD1 | TGTGCCAGCACCCGTGACAGGGCTGGGGAGACCCAGTACTTC | CASTRDRAGETQYF
TRBJ2-5 | many | TRBV20-1 | TRBD2 | TGCAGTGCTCGGATAGGGGCTAGCGGGCGGGGAGAGACCCAGTACTTC | CSARIGASGRGETQYF
TRBJ2-1 | many | TRBV4-3 | - | TGCGCCAGCTCTATTGGTTCGTGGGATGAGCAGTTCTTC | CASSIGSWDEQFF
TRBJ2-7 | many | TRBV18 | TRBD1 | TGTGCCAGCTCACCACCGGGACAGGGCTACGAGCAGTACTTC | CASSPPGQGYEQYF
TRBJ2-5 | - | TRBV7-2 | - | TGTGCCAGCAGCTTAGCGGGGGTAGCCCCAGGGACCCAGTACTTC | CASSLAGVAPGTQYF
TRBJ1-2 | many | TRBV10-3 | - | TGTGCCATCAGTGACGGCCCCACTTATGGCTACACCTTC | CAISDGPTYGYTF
TRBJ2-1 | many | TRBV5-1 | TRBD2 | TGCGCCAGCAGCCTCACTAGCGGAGAATCGGGTGAGCAGTTCTTC | CASSLTSGESGEQFF
TRBJ2-2 | many | TRBV20-1 | TRBD1 | TGCAGTGCCACTCTCACAGGGGCCGTAGGCACCGGGGAGCTGTTTTTT | CSATLTGAVGTGELFF
TRBJ2-5 | - | TRBV12-3/TRBV12-4 | TRBD1 | TGTGCCAGCAGACCTACAGGGGGCAGCCAAGAGACCCAGTACTTC | CASRPTGGSQETQYF
TRBJ1-1 | - | TRBV2 | TRBD1 | TGTGCCAGCAGGAGCCCCGGACAGGGTAAAGCTTTCTTT | CASRSPGQGKAFF
TRBJ2-7 | many | TRBV10-3 | TRBD1 | TGTGCCATCAGTGATCCCGGGACAGGGAAGAACGAGCAGTACTTC | CAISDPGTGKNEQYF